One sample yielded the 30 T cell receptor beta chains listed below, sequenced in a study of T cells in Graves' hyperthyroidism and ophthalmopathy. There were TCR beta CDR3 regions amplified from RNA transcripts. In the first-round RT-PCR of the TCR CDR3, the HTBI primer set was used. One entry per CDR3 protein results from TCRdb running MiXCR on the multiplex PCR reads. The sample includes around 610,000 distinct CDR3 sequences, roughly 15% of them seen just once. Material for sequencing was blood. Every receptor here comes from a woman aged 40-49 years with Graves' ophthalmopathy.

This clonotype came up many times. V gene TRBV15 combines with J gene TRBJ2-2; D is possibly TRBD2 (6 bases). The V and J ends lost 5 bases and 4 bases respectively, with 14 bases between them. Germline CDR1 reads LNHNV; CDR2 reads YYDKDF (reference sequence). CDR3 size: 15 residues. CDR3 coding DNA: TGTGCCACCAGCGGGGCGGGGCGGGGCACCGGGGAGCTGTTTTTT. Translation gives CATSGAGRGTGELFF. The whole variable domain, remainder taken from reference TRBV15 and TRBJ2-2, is DAMVIQNPRYQVTQFGKPVTLSCSQTLNHNVMYWYQQKSSQAPKLLFHYYDKDFNNEADTPDNFQSRRPNTSFCFLDIRSPGLGDTAMYLCATSGAGRGTGELFFGEGSRLTVL.

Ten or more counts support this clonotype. Here the CDR3 DNA reads TGTGCCAGCAGAAGGGACAGCTTAGACTATGGCTACACCTTC. As protein: CASRRDSLDYGYTF. The rearrangement uses TRBV27 and TRBJ1-2; 7 nucleotides match TRBD1. Losses at the gene ends were 6 bases for V and 3 bases for J; bases not matched to a gene: 7. Per the germline V gene, CDR1 is MNHEY and CDR2 is SMNVEV (reference sequence). The CDR3 has 14 amino acids.

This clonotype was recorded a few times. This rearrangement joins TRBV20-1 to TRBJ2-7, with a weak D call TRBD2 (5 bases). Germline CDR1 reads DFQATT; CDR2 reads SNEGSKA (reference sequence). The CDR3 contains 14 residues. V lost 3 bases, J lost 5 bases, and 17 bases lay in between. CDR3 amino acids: CSASASGSLHEQYF. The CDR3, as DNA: TGCAGTGCTAGTGCAAGCGGCTCGCTCCACGAGCAGTACTTC.

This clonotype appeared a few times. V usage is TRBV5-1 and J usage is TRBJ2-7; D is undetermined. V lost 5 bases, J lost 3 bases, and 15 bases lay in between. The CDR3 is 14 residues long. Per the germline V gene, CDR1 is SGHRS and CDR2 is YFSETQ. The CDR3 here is CASSSRNDNYEQYF. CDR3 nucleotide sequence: TGCGCCAGCAGTTCCCGAAATGACAACTACGAGCAGTACTTC.

The CDR3 nucleotides read TGTGCCAGTAGTATACAGAGGGCCACCGGGGAGCTGTTTTTT. Translation: CASSIQRATGELFF. The J gene is TRBJ2-2, the V gene TRBV19; possible D gene TRBD2, 5 bases. This CDR3 region has 14 residues. Trimming shortened V by 2 bases and J by 4 bases, and 8 bases separated the two germline ends. The germline V gene encodes CDR1 LNHDA and CDR2 SQIVND (reference sequence).

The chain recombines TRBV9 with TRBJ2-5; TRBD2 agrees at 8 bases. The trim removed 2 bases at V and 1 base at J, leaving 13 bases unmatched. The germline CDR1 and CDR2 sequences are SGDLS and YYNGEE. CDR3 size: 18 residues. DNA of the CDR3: TGTGCCAGCAGCGTCCCCAGCGGGAGCCGGGGGGCCCAAGAGACCCAGTACTTC. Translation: CASSVPSGSRGAQETQYF.

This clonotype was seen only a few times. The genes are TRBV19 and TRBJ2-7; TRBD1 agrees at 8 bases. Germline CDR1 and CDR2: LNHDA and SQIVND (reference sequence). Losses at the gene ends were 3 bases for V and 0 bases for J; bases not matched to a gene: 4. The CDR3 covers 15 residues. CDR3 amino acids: CASSMLQGASYEQYF. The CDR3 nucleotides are TGTGCCAGTAGTATGCTGCAGGGGGCCTCCTACGAGCAGTACTTC.

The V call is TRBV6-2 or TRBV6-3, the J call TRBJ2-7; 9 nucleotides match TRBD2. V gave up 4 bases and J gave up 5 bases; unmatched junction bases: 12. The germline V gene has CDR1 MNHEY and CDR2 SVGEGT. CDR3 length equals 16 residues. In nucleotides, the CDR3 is TGTGCCAGCAGTTTAAGGAGATGGACTAGCGCCCACGAGCAGTACTTC. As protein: CASSLRRWTSAHEQYF.

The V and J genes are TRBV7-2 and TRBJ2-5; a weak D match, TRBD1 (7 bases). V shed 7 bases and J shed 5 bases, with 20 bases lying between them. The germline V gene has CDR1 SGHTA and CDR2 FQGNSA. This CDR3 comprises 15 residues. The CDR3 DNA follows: TGTGCCAGCATCCAACGACAGGGCGGAGGGGAGACCCAGTACTTC. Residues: CASIQRQGGGETQYF.

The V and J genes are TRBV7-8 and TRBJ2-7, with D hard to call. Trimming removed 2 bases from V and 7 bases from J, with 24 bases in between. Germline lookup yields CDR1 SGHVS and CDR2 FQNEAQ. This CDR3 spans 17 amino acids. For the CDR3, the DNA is TGTGCCAGCAGCTTACCGAAGGAGACCAGGCCGGATAAGGAGCAGTACTTC. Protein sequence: CASSLPKETRPDKEQYF.

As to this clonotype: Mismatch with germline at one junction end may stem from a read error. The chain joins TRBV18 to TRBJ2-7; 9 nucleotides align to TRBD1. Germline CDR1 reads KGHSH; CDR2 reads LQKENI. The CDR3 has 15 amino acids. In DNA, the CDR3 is TGTGCCAGCTTACCACGATACAGGGGGCGCGACGAGCAGTACTTC. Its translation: CASLPRYRGRDEQYF.

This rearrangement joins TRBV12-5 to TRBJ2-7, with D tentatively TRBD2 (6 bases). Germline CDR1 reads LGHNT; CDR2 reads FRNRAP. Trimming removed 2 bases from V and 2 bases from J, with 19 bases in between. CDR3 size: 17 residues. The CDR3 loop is CASGLPTRLYGAYEQYF. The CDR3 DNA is TGTGCTAGTGGTTTGCCGACTAGGTTATATGGGGCCTACGAGCAGTACTTC.

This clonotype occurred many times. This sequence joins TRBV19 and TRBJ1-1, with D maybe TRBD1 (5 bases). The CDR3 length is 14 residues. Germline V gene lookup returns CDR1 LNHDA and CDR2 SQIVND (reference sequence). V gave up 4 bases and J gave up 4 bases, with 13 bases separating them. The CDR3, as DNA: TGTGCCAGTAGTACCCCCTGGGGGGGCACTGAAGCTTTCTTT. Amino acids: CASSTPWGGTEAFF.

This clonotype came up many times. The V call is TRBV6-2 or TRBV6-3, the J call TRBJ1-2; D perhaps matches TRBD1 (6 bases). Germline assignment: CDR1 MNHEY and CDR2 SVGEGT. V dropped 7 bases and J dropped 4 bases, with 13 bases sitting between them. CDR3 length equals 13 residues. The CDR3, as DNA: TGTGCCAGCAACCAGGACAGAGTCTATGGCTACACCTTC. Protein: CASNQDRVYGYTF.

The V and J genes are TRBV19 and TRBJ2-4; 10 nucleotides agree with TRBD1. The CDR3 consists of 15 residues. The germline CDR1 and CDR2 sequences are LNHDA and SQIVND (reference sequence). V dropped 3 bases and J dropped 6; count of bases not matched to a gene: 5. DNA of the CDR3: TGTGCCAGTAGTATGACAGGGGGCAGGATAAACATTCAGTACTTC. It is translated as CASSMTGGRINIQYF. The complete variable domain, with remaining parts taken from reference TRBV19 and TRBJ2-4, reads DGGITQSPKYLFRKEGQNVTLSCEQNLNHDAMYWYRQDPGQGLRLIYYSQIVNDFQKGDIAEGYSVSREKKESFPLTVTSAQKNPTAFYLCASSMTGGRINIQYFGAGTRLSVL.

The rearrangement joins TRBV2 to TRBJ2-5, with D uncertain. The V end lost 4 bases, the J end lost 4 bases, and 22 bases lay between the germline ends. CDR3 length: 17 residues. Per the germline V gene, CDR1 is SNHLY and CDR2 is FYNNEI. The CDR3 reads CASSASPVPLGRETQYF. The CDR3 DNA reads TGTGCCAGCAGTGCCAGCCCCGTTCCTCTAGGGCGAGAGACCCAGTACTTC.

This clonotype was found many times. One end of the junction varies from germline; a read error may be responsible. The CDR3 loop is CRATGGRSGGYTF. The CDR3, as DNA: TGCAGGGCTACAGGGGGGCGAAGCGGTGGCTACACCTTC. V is TRBV20-1 and J is TRBJ1-2; 8 bases line up with TRBD1. Germline-derived CDR1 and CDR2 are DFQATT and SNEGSKA (reference sequence). CDR3 length: 13 amino acids.

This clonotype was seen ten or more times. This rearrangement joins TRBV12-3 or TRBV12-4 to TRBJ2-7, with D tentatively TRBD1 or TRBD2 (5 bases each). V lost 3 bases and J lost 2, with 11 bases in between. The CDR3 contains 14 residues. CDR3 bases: TGTGCCAGCAGTTTTTGGGACGGCACCTACGAGCAGTACTTC. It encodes CASSFWDGTYEQYF.

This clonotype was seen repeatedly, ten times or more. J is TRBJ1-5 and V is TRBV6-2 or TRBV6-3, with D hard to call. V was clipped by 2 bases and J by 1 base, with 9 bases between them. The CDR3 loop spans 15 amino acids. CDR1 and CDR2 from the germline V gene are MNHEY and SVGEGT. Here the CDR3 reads CASSYGGRSNQPQHF. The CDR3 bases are TGTGCCAGCAGTTACGGAGGCAGGAGCAATCAGCCCCAGCATTTT.

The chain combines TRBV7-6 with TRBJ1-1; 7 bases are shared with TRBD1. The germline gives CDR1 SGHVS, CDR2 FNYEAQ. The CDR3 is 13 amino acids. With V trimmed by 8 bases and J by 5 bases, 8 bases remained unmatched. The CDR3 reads CASGPGGWTEAFF. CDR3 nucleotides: TGTGCCAGCGGCCCAGGGGGGTGGACTGAAGCTTTCTTT.

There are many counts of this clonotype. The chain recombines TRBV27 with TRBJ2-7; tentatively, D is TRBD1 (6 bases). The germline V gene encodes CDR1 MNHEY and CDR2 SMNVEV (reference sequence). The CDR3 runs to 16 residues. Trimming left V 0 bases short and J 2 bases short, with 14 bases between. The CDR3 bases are TGTGCCAGCAGTTTATCGATAACAGGGATCACCTACGAGCAGTACTTC. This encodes CASSLSITGITYEQYF.

This CDR3 reads CASKPPDRGPYEQYF. Written as DNA, the CDR3 is TGTGCCAGCAAGCCACCCGACAGGGGCCCCTACGAGCAGTACTTC. The J gene is TRBJ2-7, the V gene TRBV6-1, with TRBD1 matching over 8 bases. The CDR3 sequence is 15 residues long. Unmatched junction bases numbered 10, after V lost 7 bases and J lost 2 bases. The germline V gene encodes CDR1 MNHNS and CDR2 SASEGT.

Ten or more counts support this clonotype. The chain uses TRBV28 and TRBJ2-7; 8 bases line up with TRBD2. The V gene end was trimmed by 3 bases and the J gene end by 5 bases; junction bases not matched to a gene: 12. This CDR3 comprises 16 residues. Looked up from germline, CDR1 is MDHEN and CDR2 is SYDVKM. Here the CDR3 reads CASSFAVGGAPHEQYF. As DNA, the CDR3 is TGTGCCAGCAGTTTCGCCGTCGGGGGGGCGCCTCACGAGCAGTACTTC.

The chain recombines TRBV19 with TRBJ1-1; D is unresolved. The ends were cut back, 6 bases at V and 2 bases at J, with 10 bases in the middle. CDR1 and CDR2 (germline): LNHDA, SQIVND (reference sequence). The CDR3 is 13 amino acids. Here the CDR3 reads CASRPRENTEAFF. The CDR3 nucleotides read TGTGCCAGTAGGCCTCGGGAAAACACTGAAGCTTTCTTT.

This chain's CDR3 is CASSPGTISQETQYF. CDR3 sequence (DNA): TGCGCCAGCAGCCCAGGGACAATCTCCCAAGAGACCCAGTACTTC. This chain uses TRBV5-1 with TRBJ2-5, with a possible D match to TRBD1 (6 bases). Germline V gene lookup returns CDR1 SGHRS and CDR2 YFSETQ. V lost 4 bases and J lost 1, with 14 bases in between. The CDR3 sequence is 15 residues long.

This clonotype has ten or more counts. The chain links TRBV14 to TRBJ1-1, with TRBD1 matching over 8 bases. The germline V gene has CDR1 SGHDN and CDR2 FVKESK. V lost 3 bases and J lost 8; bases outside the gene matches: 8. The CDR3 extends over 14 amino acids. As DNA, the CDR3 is TGTGCCAGCAGCCAGCTTACAGGGGGACTAGAAGCTTTCTTT. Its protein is CASSQLTGGLEAFF.

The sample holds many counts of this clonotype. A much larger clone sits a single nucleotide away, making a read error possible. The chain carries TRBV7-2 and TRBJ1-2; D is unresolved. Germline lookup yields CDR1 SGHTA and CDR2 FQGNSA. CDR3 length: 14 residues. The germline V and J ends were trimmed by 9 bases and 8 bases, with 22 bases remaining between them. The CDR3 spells CARSPYQEERGYTF. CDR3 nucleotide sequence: TGTGCCAGAAGCCCGTATCAGGAGGAGCGCGGCTACACCTTC.

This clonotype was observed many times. CDR3 amino acids: CASTLAARTYEQYF. CDR3 sequence (DNA): TGTGCCAGCACCCTCGCAGCCCGGACCTACGAGCAGTACTTC. This chain joins TRBV6-2 or TRBV6-3 and TRBJ2-7; D remains ambiguous. Germline loops: CDR1 MNHEY, CDR2 SVGEGT. There are 14 residues in the CDR3. The V gene lost 7 bases and the J gene lost 2 bases, with 15 bases spanning the gap.

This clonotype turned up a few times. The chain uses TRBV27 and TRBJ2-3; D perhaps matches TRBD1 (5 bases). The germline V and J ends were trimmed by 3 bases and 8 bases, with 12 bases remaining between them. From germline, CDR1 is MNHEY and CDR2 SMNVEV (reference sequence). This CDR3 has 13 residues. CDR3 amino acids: CASSFLRAGTQYF. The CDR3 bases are TGTGCCAGCAGTTTTCTCAGGGCAGGTACGCAGTATTTT.

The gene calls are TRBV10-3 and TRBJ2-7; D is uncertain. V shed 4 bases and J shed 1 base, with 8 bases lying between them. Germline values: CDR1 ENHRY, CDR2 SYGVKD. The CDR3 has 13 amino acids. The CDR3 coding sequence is TGTGCCATCAGTGGGTCGGTTTCCTACGAGCAGTACTTC. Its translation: CAISGSVSYEQYF.